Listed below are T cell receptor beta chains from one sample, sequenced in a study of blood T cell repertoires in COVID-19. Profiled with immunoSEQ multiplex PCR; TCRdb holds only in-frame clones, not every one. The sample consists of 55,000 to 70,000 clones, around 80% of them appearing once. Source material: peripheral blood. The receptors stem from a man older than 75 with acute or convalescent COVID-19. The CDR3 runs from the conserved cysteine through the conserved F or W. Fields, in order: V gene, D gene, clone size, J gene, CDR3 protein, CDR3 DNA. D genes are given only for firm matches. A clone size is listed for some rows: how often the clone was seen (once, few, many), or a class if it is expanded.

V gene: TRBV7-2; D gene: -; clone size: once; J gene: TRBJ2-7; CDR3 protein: CASSSRVSEQYF; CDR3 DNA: TGTGCCAGCAGCTCCAGGGTTTCGGAGCAGTACTTC
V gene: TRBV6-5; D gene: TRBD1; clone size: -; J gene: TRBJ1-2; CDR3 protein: CASSYLQGAEYGYTF; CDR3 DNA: TGTGCCAGCAGTTACCTACAGGGGGCAGAGTATGGCTACACCTTC
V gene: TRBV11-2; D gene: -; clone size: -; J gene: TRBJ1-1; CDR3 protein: CASRKQGNTEAFF; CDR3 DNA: TGTGCCAGCAGGAAACAGGGGAACACTGAAGCTTTCTTT
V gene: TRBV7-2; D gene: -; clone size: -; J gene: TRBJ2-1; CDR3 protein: CASSLHGVANNEQFF; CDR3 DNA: TGTGCCAGCAGCTTACACGGGGTGGCAAACAATGAGCAGTTCTTC
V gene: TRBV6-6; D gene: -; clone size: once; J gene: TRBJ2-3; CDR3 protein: CASSYRRDWTDTQYF; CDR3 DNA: TGTGCCAGCAGTTACAGGCGGGATTGGACAGATACGCAGTATTTT
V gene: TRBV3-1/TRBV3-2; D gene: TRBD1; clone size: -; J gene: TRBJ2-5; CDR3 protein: CASSLDRGREETQYF; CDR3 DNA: TGTGCCAGCAGCCTTGACAGGGGGCGGGAAGAGACCCAGTACTTC
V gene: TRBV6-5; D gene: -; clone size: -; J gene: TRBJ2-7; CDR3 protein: CASSRGYEQYF; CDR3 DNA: TGTGCCAGCAGTCGCGGCTACGAGCAGTACTTC
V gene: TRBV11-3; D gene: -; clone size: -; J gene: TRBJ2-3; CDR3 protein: CASSLATTDTQYF; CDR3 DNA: TGTGCCAGCAGCTTAGCAACAACAGATACGCAGTATTTT
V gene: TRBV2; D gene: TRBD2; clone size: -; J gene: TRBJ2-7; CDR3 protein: CASSEALLAGQYF; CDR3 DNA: TGTGCCAGCAGTGAAGCGCTTCTAGCGGGGCAGTACTTC
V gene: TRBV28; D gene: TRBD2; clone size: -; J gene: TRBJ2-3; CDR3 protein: CASSPSKWGTTTDTQYF; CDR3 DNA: TGTGCCAGCAGTCCCTCGAAATGGGGGACTACCACAGATACGCAGTATTTT
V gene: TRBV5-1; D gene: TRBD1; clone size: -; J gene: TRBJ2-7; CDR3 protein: CASSLRTGDTEQYF; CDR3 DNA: TGCGCCAGCAGCTTGAGGACAGGGGATACCGAGCAGTACTTC
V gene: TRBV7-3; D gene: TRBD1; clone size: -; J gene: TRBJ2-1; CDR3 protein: CASSLQQGVDEQFF; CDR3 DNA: TGTGCCAGCAGCTTACAACAGGGGGTGGATGAGCAGTTCTTC
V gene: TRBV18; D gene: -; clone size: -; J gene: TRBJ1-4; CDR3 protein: CASSPPGSAEKLFF; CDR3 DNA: TGTGCCAGCTCACCACCCGGGTCGGCTGAAAAACTGTTTTTT
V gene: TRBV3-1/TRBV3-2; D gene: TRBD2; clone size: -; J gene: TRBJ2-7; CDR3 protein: CASSVSGGYSYEQYF; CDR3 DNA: TGTGCCAGCAGCGTGAGCGGGGGGTACTCCTACGAGCAGTACTTC
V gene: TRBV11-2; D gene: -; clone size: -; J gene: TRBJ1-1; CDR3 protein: CASSFGQRDTEAFF; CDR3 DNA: TGTGCCAGCAGCTTCGGACAAAGGGACACTGAAGCTTTCTTT
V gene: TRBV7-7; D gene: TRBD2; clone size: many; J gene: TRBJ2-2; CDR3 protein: CASSPFLGLDSGELFF; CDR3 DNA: TGTGCTAGCAGCCCTTTCCTTGGACTAGATTCCGGGGAGCTGTTTTTT
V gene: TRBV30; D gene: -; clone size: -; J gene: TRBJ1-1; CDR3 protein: CAWVQGLPGGVNTEAFF; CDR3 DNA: TGTGCCTGGGTACAGGGTCTACCGGGGGGGGTAAACACTGAAGCTTTCTTT
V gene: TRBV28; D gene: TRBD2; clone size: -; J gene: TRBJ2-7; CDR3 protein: CASSLGGGRGYEQYF; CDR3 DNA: TGTGCCAGCAGTTTAGGAGGAGGGAGGGGCTACGAGCAGTACTTC
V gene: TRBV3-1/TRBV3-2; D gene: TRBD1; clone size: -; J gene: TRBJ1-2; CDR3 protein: CASSQTMGQGFGYTF; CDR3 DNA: TGTGCCAGCAGCCAGACCATGGGACAGGGCTTTGGCTACACCTTC
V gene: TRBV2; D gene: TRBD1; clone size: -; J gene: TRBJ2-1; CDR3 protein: CASSKEVGDRPYNEQFF; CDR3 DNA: TGTGCCAGCAGCAAGGAGGTAGGGGACAGGCCCTACAATGAGCAGTTCTTC
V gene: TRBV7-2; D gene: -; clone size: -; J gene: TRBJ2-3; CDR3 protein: CASSQQGSTDTQYF; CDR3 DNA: TGTGCCAGCAGCCAACAGGGCTCCACAGATACGCAGTATTTT
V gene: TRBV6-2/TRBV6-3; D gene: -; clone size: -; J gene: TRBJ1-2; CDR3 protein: CASSYDNGGYTF; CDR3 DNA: TGTGCCAGCAGTTACGACAACGGCGGCTACACCTTC
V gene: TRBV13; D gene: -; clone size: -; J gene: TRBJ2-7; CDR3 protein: CASSLVSGDFYEQYF; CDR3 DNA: TGTGCCAGCAGCTTAGTGAGCGGAGACTTTTACGAGCAGTACTTC
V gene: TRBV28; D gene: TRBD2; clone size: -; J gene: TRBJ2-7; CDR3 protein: CASSHPGTSMPYEQYF; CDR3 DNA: TGTGCCAGCAGTCACCCCGGGACTAGCATGCCCTACGAGCAGTACTTC
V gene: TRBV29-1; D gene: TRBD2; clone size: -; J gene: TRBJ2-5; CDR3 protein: CSVRTSGGAWDQTQYF; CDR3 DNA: TGCAGCGTTCGGACTAGCGGGGGGGCCTGGGACCAGACCCAGTACTTC
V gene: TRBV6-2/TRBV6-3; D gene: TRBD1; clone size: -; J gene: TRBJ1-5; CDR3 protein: CASSQDRDQPQHF; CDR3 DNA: TGTGCCAGCAGTCAGGACAGGGATCAGCCCCAGCATTTT
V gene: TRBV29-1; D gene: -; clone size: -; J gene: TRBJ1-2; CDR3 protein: CSVVSQGQGYGYTF; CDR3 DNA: TGCAGCGTTGTTTCGCAGGGTCAGGGCTATGGCTACACCTTC
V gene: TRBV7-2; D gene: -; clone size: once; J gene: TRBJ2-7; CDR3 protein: CASSLAKSLIELYRYEQYF; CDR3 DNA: TGTGCCAGCAGCTTAGCGAAGTCCCTCATTGAGTTATACCGCTACGAGCAGTACTTC
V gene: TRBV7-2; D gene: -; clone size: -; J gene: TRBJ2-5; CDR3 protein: CASSFPGPGRGQETQYF; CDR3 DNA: TGTGCCAGCAGCTTTCCGGGTCCGGGACGGGGGCAAGAGACCCAGTACTTC